The rows below give T cell receptor beta chains drawn from one sample of a study of siplizumab effects on memory and regulatory T cells. Clones were read by immunoSEQ multiplex PCR, and TCRdb kept only the in-frame ones, dropping some. The table lists around 120,000 clones, about 94% of them singletons. Specimen: non-Treg CD4+ T cells sorted from blood. The origin of the receptors is a human donor in good health. The CDR3 runs from the conserved cysteine through the conserved F or W. The D gene is left open where the match is weak. Rows may omit the clone size; those that give it use once, few, many or a size class.

J gene	D gene	V gene	clone size	CDR3 length	CDR3 DNA	CDR3 protein
TRBJ2-1	-	TRBV18	once	14	TGTGCCAGCTCACCAAGGACAGGAGGGAATGAGCAGTTCTTC	CASSPRTGGNEQFF
TRBJ2-7	-	TRBV21-1	-	13	TGTGCCAGACCGGGACAGCTATTCTACGAGCAGTACTTC	CARPGQLFYEQYF
TRBJ2-5	TRBD2	TRBV7-9	-	14	TGTGCCAGCAGCGTCACTAGCGGCCAAGAGACCCAGTACTTC	CASSVTSGQETQYF
TRBJ2-5	-	TRBV9	-	14	TGTGCCAGCAGCGTAGGTGGGGATAGGGAGACCCAGTACTTC	CASSVGGDRETQYF
TRBJ2-3	-	TRBV10-1	-	11	TGCGCCAGCAGTGAAGGCCCTACGCAGTATTTT	CASSEGPTQYF
TRBJ2-7	TRBD1	TRBV6-5	-	16	TGTGCCAGCAGTTACTCGAGCCAGGGGGTGTCCTACGAGCAGTACTTC	CASSYSSQGVSYEQYF
TRBJ1-4	TRBD1	TRBV4-1	-	15	TGCGCCAGGCGCCCAGGGGGCCGGGACAATGGAAAACTGTTTTTT	CARRPGGRDNGKLFF
TRBJ1-1	-	TRBV5-1	-	14	TGCGCCAGCAGCTTGGCCGGTGGTAGCACTGAAGCTTTCTTT	CASSLAGGSTEAFF
TRBJ1-1	-	TRBV11-2	-	15	TGTGCCAGCAGCTTTCGAGGACTGCCTAACACTGAAGCTTTCTTT	CASSFRGLPNTEAFF
TRBJ2-3	-	TRBV5-1	-	14	TGCGCCAGCCAGGGACAAAGGGACGCAGATACGCAGTATTTT	CASQGQRDADTQYF
TRBJ1-5	-	TRBV6-1	-	15	TGTGCCAGCAGTGCAAACCGGGACGGCAATCAGCCCCAGCATTTT	CASSANRDGNQPQHF
TRBJ2-5	-	TRBV18	-	15	TGTGCCAGCTCACCAGGGACCGGCTTCGAAGAGACCCAGTACTTC	CASSPGTGFEETQYF
TRBJ2-7	TRBD1	TRBV6-5	-	14	TGTGCCAGCAGTTATCAACAGGGGGCCTACGAGCAGTACTTC	CASSYQQGAYEQYF
TRBJ1-1	-	TRBV30	-	13	TGTGCCTCCCTTTATGGAGGCCAGACGGACGCTTTCTTT	CASLYGGQTDAFF
TRBJ2-1	-	TRBV6-5	-	15	TGTGCCAGCAGTTACTCCTGGGACACCTACAATGAGCAGTTCTTC	CASSYSWDTYNEQFF
TRBJ2-1	TRBD2	TRBV9	-	18	TGTGCCAGCAGCCTCAACCGGCGGGCTAGCGGGAAGTACAATGAGCAGTTCTTC	CASSLNRRASGKYNEQFF
TRBJ2-1	TRBD2	TRBV6-1	-	16	TGTGCCAGCAGTGAACCGGGTAGCGGGAACTACAATGAGCAGTTCTTC	CASSEPGSGNYNEQFF
TRBJ2-1	TRBD1	TRBV5-1	-	16	TGCGCCAGCAGCCAAAGGACGGGACAGGTATACAATGAGCAGTTCTTC	CASSQRTGQVYNEQFF
TRBJ1-4	-	TRBV27	-	18	TGTGCCAGCAGTTTATCCCCCGGGGGGCCGACTCTGAATGAAAAACTGTTTTTT	CASSLSPGGPTLNEKLFF
TRBJ2-3	TRBD2	TRBV19	-	17	TGTGCCAGTAGTATATTGCGGGGGGGGAATGGAACAGATACGCAGTATTTT	CASSILRGGNGTDTQYF
TRBJ1-5	-	TRBV19	few	15	TGTGCCAGTAGTATTGAGGGGATATCAGGTCAGCCCCAGCATTTT	CASSIEGISGQPQHF
TRBJ2-5	-	TRBV5-6	once	14	TGTGCCAGCCGGGGGCGGGAGTACGGAGAGACCCAGTACTTC	CASRGREYGETQYF
TRBJ2-7	-	TRBV5-6	once	13	TGTGCCAGCAGCTTGCTCAGGACCTACGAGCAGTACTTC	CASSLLRTYEQYF
TRBJ1-2	-	TRBV30	-	13	TGTGCCTGGAGGGGGGAGGGTGCCTATGGCTACACCTTC	CAWRGEGAYGYTF
TRBJ2-5	-	TRBV25-1	-	15	TGTGCCAGCAGTGACTACCACCGGTACCAAGAGACCCAGTACTTC	CASSDYHRYQETQYF
TRBJ2-7	TRBD2	TRBV7-8	-	14	TGTGCCAGCAGCTTAGGGGAGGGCAGGTGGGAGCAGTACTTC	CASSLGEGRWEQYF
TRBJ2-3	TRBD2	TRBV5-1	-	17	TGCGCCAGCAGCTTGGTTGGGACTAGCAGCGGCACAGATACGCAGTATTTT	CASSLVGTSSGTDTQYF
TRBJ2-5	TRBD2	TRBV5-1	-	16	TGCGCCAGCAGCTGGGGACTAGCGGGGGACCAAGAGACCCAGTACTTC	CASSWGLAGDQETQYF
TRBJ1-2	-	TRBV15	-	14	TGTGCCACCAGCAGGGGGACGGCTTTATATGGCTACACCTTC	CATSRGTALYGYTF
TRBJ1-2	-	TRBV11-2	-	16	TGTGCCAGCAGCTTAGACGGGGGGAAAACTAACTATGGCTACACCTTC	CASSLDGGKTNYGYTF
TRBJ2-1	-	TRBV9	-	13	TGTGCCAGCAGCGTAGCCCCAACGCATGAGCAGTTCTTC	CASSVAPTHEQFF
TRBJ1-1	-	TRBV18	-	13	TGTGCCAGCTTCAGGGAACAGAACACTGAAGCTTTCTTT	CASFREQNTEAFF
TRBJ1-1	-	TRBV6-1	-	14	TGTGCCAGCATCCAAAGGAGGGAGAACACTGAAGCTTTCTTT	CASIQRRENTEAFF
TRBJ2-7	-	TRBV30	-	14	TGTGCCTGGAGGAACAGCGGACAGACCTACGAGCAGTACTTC	CAWRNSGQTYEQYF